This is a list of T cell receptor beta chains from one sample in a study of human T cells and chemical hapten exposure. TCRdb passed the RACE reads through MiXCR, listing each CDR3 protein once. The sample lists tens of thousands of distinct CDR3 sequences, around a third occurring once. This specimen was whole blood, taken in connection with sensitization to the hapten diphenylcyclopropenone (DPC). These receptors originate from a man aged 40-49 years with alopecia areata. Some clones in this sample may be carry-over from other donors' samples. CDR3s include the opening cysteine and the closing phenylalanine or tryptophan. D genes are given only for firm matches. Clone size is given for some rows only: seen once, a few or many times, or a class if the clone is expanded.

14,TRBJ2-6,.,.,TRBV6-5,CASSHGTGANVLTF,TGTGCCAGCAGCCACGGCACGGGGGCCAACGTCCTGACTTTC
14,TRBJ2-7,.,TRBD1,TRBV20-1,CSARDREGLYEQYF,TGCAGTGCTAGGGACAGGGAAGGCCTCTACGAGCAGTACTTC
15,TRBJ1-4,.,TRBD1,TRBV2,CASEARTGSNEKLFF,TGTGCCAGCGAGGCAAGGACAGGGTCGAATGAAAAACTGTTTTTT
16,TRBJ2-1,.,.,TRBV12-3/TRBV12-4,CASTPQPGRQEDEQFF,TGTGCCAGCACCCCCCAGCCAGGGAGACAGGAGGATGAGCAGTTCTTC
15,TRBJ1-5,.,TRBD1,TRBV2,CASIGGGVSGQPQHF,TGTGCCAGCATAGGAGGGGGCGTGTCTGGGCAGCCCCAGCATTTT
14,TRBJ2-3,few,TRBD1,TRBV5-1,CASTDRLSTDTQYF,TGCGCCAGCACGGACAGGTTAAGCACAGATACGCAGTATTTT
14,TRBJ2-1,.,.,TRBV3-1,CASSQELEWSEQFF,TGTGCCAGCAGCCAAGAGCTAGAATGGTCTGAGCAGTTCTTC
13,TRBJ2-1,few,.,TRBV20-1,CSVSGVRYNEQFF,TGCAGTGTTTCAGGGGTAAGATACAATGAGCAGTTCTTC
15,TRBJ1-3,.,.,TRBV12-3/TRBV12-4,CASTGASSAGNTIYF,TGTGCCAGCACGGGGGCTTCGTCGGCTGGAAACACCATATATTTT
14,TRBJ2-7,.,.,TRBV4-2,CASSQETEAYEQYF,TGTGCCAGCAGCCAAGAAACCGAAGCCTACGAGCAGTACTTC
15,TRBJ2-3,.,TRBD2,TRBV20-1,CSALTSGRVGDTQYF,TGCAGTGCCCTGACTAGCGGGAGGGTCGGAGATACGCAGTATTTT
13,TRBJ1-2,.,.,TRBV20-1,CSNLMDRADGYTF,TGCAGCAACCTAATGGACCGGGCAGATGGCTACACCTTC
14,TRBJ1-1,few,.,TRBV30,CAWSTGRKNTEAFF,TGTGCCTGGAGTACAGGTCGGAAGAACACTGAAGCTTTCTTT
14,TRBJ2-6,.,.,TRBV28,CASSWVTGANVLTF,TGTGCCAGCAGTTGGGTTACTGGGGCCAACGTCCTGACTTTC
13,TRBJ2-7,.,.,TRBV10-3,CAISEGLAYEQYF,TGTGCCATCAGTGAAGGGCTAGCCTACGAGCAGTACTTC
13,TRBJ2-7,.,TRBD1,TRBV20-1,CSVSDRLTYEQYF,TGCAGTGTATCGGACAGGTTAACGTACGAGCAGTACTTC
14,TRBJ2-7,few,.,TRBV20-1,CSAKERSKPYEQYF,TGCAGTGCTAAGGAGCGCTCTAAACCCTACGAGCAGTACTTC
14,TRBJ2-3,.,TRBD1,TRBV20-1,CSARTGVRTDTQYF,TGCAGTGCACGGACAGGGGTTAGGACAGATACGCAGTATTTT
13,TRBJ1-1,.,.,TRBV5-1,CASSLAGFTEAFF,TGCGCCAGCAGCTTGGCAGGGTTCACTGAAGCTTTCTTT
14,TRBJ1-1,few,.,TRBV3-1,CASSQVGGNTEAFF,TGTGCCAGCAGCCAAGTGGGGGGAAACACTGAAGCTTTCTTT
14,TRBJ2-5,.,.,TRBV20-1,CSARKRQAGETQYF,TGCAGTGCTAGAAAGAGACAGGCGGGAGAGACCCAGTACTTC
16,TRBJ1-5,.,.,TRBV12-3/TRBV12-4,CASSLAREAGNQPQHF,TGTGCCAGCAGTTTAGCCAGGGAGGCGGGCAATCAGCCCCAGCATTTT
17,TRBJ2-1,few,TRBD2,TRBV9,CASSVAGLAGVSNEQFF,TGTGCCAGCAGCGTAGCAGGACTAGCGGGAGTGAGTAATGAGCAGTTCTTC
13,TRBJ1-6,few,.,TRBV6-6,CASSYGQLEPLHF,TGTGCCAGCAGTTACGGACAGTTAGAACCCCTCCACTTT
14,TRBJ1-1,.,TRBD1,TRBV20-1,CSARGPGGDTEAFF,TGCAGTGCTAGAGGTCCAGGGGGGGACACTGAAGCTTTCTTT
14,TRBJ2-7,.,TRBD2,TRBV7-2,CASSLAGTSNEQYF,TGTGCCAGCAGCTTAGCCGGGACTAGCAACGAGCAGTACTTC
11,TRBJ2-1,.,.,TRBV10-3,CAISEKAVQFF,TGTGCCATCAGTGAAAAAGCGGTGCAGTTCTTC
14,TRBJ2-7,.,TRBD2,TRBV29-1,CSATRTSDLYEQYF,TGCAGCGCCACTAGGACTAGTGATCTCTACGAGCAGTACTTC
12,TRBJ1-2,.,.,TRBV20-1,CSASPRGFGYTF,TGCAGTGCTAGCCCCAGGGGATTTGGCTACACCTTC
15,TRBJ1-1,.,TRBD1,TRBV6-2/TRBV6-3,CASSPGTGGWTEAFF,TGTGCCAGCAGCCCCGGGACAGGGGGTTGGACTGAAGCTTTCTTT
12,TRBJ2-2,few,.,TRBV12-3/TRBV12-4,CASKTVTGELFF,TGTGCCAGCAAGACAGTTACCGGGGAGCTGTTTTTT
17,TRBJ1-6,few,TRBD1,TRBV7-9,CASSSDREVSYNSPLHF,TGTGCCAGCAGCTCTGACAGGGAGGTTTCCTATAATTCACCCCTCCACTTT
13,TRBJ2-1,few,.,TRBV6-4,CASSVLEGNEQFF,TGTGCCAGCAGTGTCCTCGAGGGCAATGAGCAGTTCTTC
14,TRBJ1-4,.,.,TRBV27,CASSFSKGLEKLFF,TGTGCCAGCAGTTTTAGTAAGGGCCTAGAAAAACTGTTTTTT
15,TRBJ1-5,.,.,TRBV7-8,CASSLAARENQPQHF,TGTGCCAGCAGCTTAGCGGCTCGGGAGAATCAGCCCCAGCATTTT
16,TRBJ2-6,many,.,TRBV18,CASSPGAVSGANVLTF,TGTGCCAGCTCACCGGGAGCCGTCTCTGGGGCCAACGTCCTGACTTTC
16,TRBJ2-3,.,TRBD1,TRBV12-3/TRBV12-4,CASSATGTGTSDTQYF,TGTGCCAGCAGTGCAACCGGGACAGGCACATCAGATACGCAGTATTTT
15,TRBJ2-3,few,.,TRBV5-4,CASSLGSSRTDTQYF,TGTGCCAGCAGCTTGGGGAGCAGCCGCACAGATACGCAGTATTTT
14,TRBJ1-6,many,.,TRBV7-8,CASSLAPTVSPLHF,TGTGCCAGCAGCTTAGCTCCGACAGTTTCACCCCTCCACTTT
13,TRBJ1-1,.,.,TRBV18,CASSGLPDTEAFF,TGTGCCAGCTCAGGCCTACCCGACACTGAAGCTTTCTTT
15,TRBJ2-1,many,TRBD2,TRBV24-1,CATSDLQAGGTEQFF,TGTGCCACCAGTGATTTGCAGGCGGGAGGGACTGAGCAGTTCTTC
16,TRBJ1-6,few,.,TRBV12-3/TRBV12-4,CASRGGGSIIGSPLHF,TGTGCCAGCAGAGGGGGGGGTTCCATAATTGGTTCACCCCTCCACTTT
15,TRBJ1-1,.,TRBD1,TRBV27,CASSRDGQGSTEAFF,TGTGCCAGCAGCCGAGACGGACAGGGAAGTACTGAAGCTTTCTTT
16,TRBJ2-3,.,.,TRBV12-3/TRBV12-4,CASSMGASASTDTQYF,TGTGCCAGCAGCATGGGGGCAAGTGCTAGCACAGATACGCAGTATTTT
15,TRBJ2-7,few,.,TRBV6-2/TRBV6-3,CATQPRRGTSYEQYF,TGTGCCACCCAGCCGCGCAGGGGGACTTCCTACGAGCAGTACTTC
15,TRBJ1-3,.,TRBD1,TRBV28,CASSFSGTGGNTIYF,TGTGCCAGCAGTTTCTCCGGGACAGGGGGAAACACCATATATTTT